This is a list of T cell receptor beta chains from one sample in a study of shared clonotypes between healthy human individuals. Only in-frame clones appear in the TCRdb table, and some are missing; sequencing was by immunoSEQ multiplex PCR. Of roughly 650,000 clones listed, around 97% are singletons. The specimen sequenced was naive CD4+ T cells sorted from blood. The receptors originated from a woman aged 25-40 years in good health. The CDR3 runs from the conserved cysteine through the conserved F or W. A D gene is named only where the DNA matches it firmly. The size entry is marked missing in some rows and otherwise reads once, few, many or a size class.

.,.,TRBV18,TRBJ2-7,TGTGCCAGCTCCCCCGTGGCCCGGGGAGCCGAGCAGTACTTC,CASSPVARGAEQYF
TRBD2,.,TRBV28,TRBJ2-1,TGTGCCAGCCGGACTAGCGGGGTTTCCTACAATGAGCAGTTCTTC,CASRTSGVSYNEQFF
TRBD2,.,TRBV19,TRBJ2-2,TGTGCCAGTGCGCGGGGGGATCTGACCGGGGAGCTGTTTTTT,CASARGDLTGELFF
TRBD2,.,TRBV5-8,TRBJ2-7,TGTGCCAGCACCCCGAGGGAGGGTAAGGGCTACGAGCAGTACTTC,CASTPREGKGYEQYF
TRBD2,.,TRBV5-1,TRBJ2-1,TGCGCCAGCAGCTTGATAGCGGGGGGATACAATGAGCAGTTCTTC,CASSLIAGGYNEQFF
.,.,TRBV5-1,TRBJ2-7,TGCGCCAGCAGGGACGACATTCCCAGCTACGAGCAGTACTTC,CASRDDIPSYEQYF
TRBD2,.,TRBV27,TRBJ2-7,TGTGCCAGCAGGCTCACTGGCGGGAGAGACGAGCAGTACTTC,CASRLTGGRDEQYF
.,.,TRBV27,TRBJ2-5,TGTGCCAGCAGTTTATCCCGCGGGATCGGGGAAGAGACCCAGTACTTC,CASSLSRGIGEETQYF
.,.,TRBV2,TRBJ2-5,TGTGCCAGCAGTGAAGAGGTCGGGACCCAGTACTTC,CASSEEVGTQYF
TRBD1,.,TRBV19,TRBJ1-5,TGTGCCAGTAGTAGGGACAGGGGTTATAATCAGCCCCAGCATTTT,CASSRDRGYNQPQHF
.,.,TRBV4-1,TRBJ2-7,TGCGCCAGCAGCACTCCGGGGCGGGACATCTCCTACGAGCAGTACTTC,CASSTPGRDISYEQYF
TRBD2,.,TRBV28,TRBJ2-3,TGTGCCAGCACATCGGGAGGGTACACGCAGTATTTT,CASTSGGYTQYF
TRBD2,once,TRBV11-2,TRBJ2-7,TGTGCCAGCAAGAACCTAGCGGGGGGCTACGAGCAGTACTTC,CASKNLAGGYEQYF
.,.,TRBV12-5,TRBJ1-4,TGTGCTAGTGGTTTGGTCCGGTCAACTAATGAAAAACTGTTTTTT,CASGLVRSTNEKLFF
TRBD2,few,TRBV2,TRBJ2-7,TGTGCCAGCAGACTACAGACTAGCGGGAGCTACGAGCAGTACTTC,CASRLQTSGSYEQYF
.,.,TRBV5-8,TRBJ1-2,TGTGCCAGCAGTCACCTGGGACACACTAACTATGGCTACACCTTC,CASSHLGHTNYGYTF
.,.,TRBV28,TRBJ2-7,TGTGCCAGCAGAACCCCTTTAAGGCGGACTCCCTACGAGCAGTACTTC,CASRTPLRRTPYEQYF
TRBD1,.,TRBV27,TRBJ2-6,TGTGCCAGCAGTTCAGGGGGCCTCCCCGCTGGGGCCAACGTCCTGACTTTC,CASSSGGLPAGANVLTF
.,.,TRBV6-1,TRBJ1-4,TGTGCCAGCAGTGAAGCGGCCGGTCTGGGTGAAAAACTGTTTTTT,CASSEAAGLGEKLFF
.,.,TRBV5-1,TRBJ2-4,TGCGCCAGCAGCTTGCGGGGGATCTCTAGCCAAGGAAACATTCAGTACTTC,CASSLRGISSQGNIQYF
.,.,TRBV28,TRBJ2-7,TGTGCCAGCAGCCTTGACGAACCCTACGAGCAGTACTTC,CASSLDEPYEQYF
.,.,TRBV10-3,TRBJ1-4,TGTGCCATCAGTGTTGGGGCCACTGAAAAACTGTTTTTT,CAISVGATEKLFF
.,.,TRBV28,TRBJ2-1,TGTGCCAGCAGTTTTTGGGTCACGAAGCAGTTCTTC,CASSFWVTKQFF
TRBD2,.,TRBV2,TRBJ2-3,TGTGCCAGCAGTGCAGAGCGGGAGTTACAAACAGATACGCAGTATTTT,CASSAERELQTDTQYF
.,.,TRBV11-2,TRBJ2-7,TGTGCCAGCAGCTTAGATGGGAGCGACACAGCCTACGAGCAGTACTTC,CASSLDGSDTAYEQYF
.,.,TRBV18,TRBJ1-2,TGTGCCAGCTCACCACCAGGGAACTATGGCTACACCTTC,CASSPPGNYGYTF
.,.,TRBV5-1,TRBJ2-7,TGCGCCAGCAGCCCCCAGACAGCGGCCTACGAGCAGTACTTC,CASSPQTAAYEQYF
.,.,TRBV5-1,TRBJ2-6,TGCGCCAGCAGGCAATTTGTCGAAAGATCTGGGGCCAACGTCCTGACTTTC,CASRQFVERSGANVLTF
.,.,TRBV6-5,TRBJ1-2,TGTGCCAGCAGTTACTCGAAGAGGGCATATGGCTACACCTTC,CASSYSKRAYGYTF
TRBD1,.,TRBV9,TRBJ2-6,TGTGCCAGCAGCGGAGGACAGGGAGGATCTGGGGCCAACGTCCTGACTTTC,CASSGGQGGSGANVLTF
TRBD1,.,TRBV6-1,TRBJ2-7,TGTGCCAGCAGTGAAGGTTGGGGGGGGACAGGGCAGTACGAGCAGTACTTC,CASSEGWGGTGQYEQYF
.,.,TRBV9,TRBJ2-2,TGTGCCAGCAGCGTAGCGGGGACAAACACCGGGGAGCTGTTTTTT,CASSVAGTNTGELFF
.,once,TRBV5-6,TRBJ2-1,TGTGCCAGCAGCAGCTACAATGAGCAGTTCTTC,CASSSYNEQFF
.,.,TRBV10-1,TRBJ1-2,TGCGCCAGCAGTGAGGGGACCGATTATGGCTACACCTTC,CASSEGTDYGYTF
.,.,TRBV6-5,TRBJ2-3,TGTGCCAGCGCGGGAAGCACAGATACGCAGTATTTT,CASAGSTDTQYF
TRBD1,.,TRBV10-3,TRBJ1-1,TGTGCCATCAGTAATACAGGGGTCGGGGGTGAAGCTTTCTTT,CAISNTGVGGEAFF
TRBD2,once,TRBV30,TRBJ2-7,TGTGCTACTAGCGGGAGCTACGAGCAGTACTTC,CATSGSYEQYF
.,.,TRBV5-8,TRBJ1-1,TGTGCCAGCATGAGGTGGGGGCTCGGTGAAGCTTTCTTT,CASMRWGLGEAFF
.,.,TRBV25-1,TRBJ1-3,TGTGCCAGCAGTGAATTACGGGCAACAGACTCTGGAAACACCATATATTTT,CASSELRATDSGNTIYF
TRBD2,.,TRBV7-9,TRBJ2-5,TGTGCCAGCAGCTTAACTACCAAACTAGCGGGCCTTCAAGAGACCCAGTACTTC,CASSLTTKLAGLQETQYF
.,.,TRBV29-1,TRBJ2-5,TGCAGCGTTAGACAACAGACCCAAGGGACCCAGTACTTC,CSVRQQTQGTQYF
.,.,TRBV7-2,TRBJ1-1,TGTGCCAGCAGCTTATATAGAACTGAAGCTTTCTTT,CASSLYRTEAFF
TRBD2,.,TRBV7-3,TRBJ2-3,TGTGCCAGCAGCCCGCCAAGCGGGAGTATGTATTTT,CASSPPSGSMYF
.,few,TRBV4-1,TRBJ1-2,TGCGCCAGCAGCCTCCCGGGGGAAGGTGGCTACACCTTC,CASSLPGEGGYTF
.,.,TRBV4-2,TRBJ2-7,TGTGCCAGCAGCCAAGATTTGGGCACCTACGAGCAGTACTTC,CASSQDLGTYEQYF
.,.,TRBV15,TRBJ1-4,TGTGCCACCAGTAAGAGAACCAGGGAGAATGAAAAACTGTTTTTT,CATSKRTRENEKLFF
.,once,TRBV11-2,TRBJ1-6,TGTGCCAGCAGCTTAGGCCTTGGGACGGCTAATTCACCCCTCCACTTT,CASSLGLGTANSPLHF
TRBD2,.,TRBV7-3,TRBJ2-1,TGTGCCAGCAGCCTGGACAGCGGGGGGTACAATGAGCAGTTCTTC,CASSLDSGGYNEQFF
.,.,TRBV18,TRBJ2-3,TGTGCCAGCTCACCTCGGGGAACAATCGCAGATACGCAGTATTTT,CASSPRGTIADTQYF
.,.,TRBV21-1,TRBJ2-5,TGTGCCAGCAGCAAAGCGGTGCGGGGGCCGACCCAGTACTTC,CASSKAVRGPTQYF
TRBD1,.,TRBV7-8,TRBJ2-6,TGTGCCAGCAGCCTACGACAGGGGGTGGCCTCTGGGGCCAACGTCCTGACTTTC,CASSLRQGVASGANVLTF